Presented here are 30 T cell receptor beta chains from one specimen sequenced in a study of blood T cells in healthy people across ages. The second PCR ran roughly 7 to 11 cycles with a sample-barcoded 5' primer and J-beta primers. TCRdb re-derived calls from the 5' RACE reads in MiXCR, one entry per CDR3 protein. The sample has 1.8 million or so distinct CDR3 sequences, about 39% seen once. Sample: blood. Receptors were obtained from a human donor in good health.

This rearrangement joins TRBV12-3 or TRBV12-4 to TRBJ2-3, with a possible D match to TRBD2 (6 bases). This CDR3 has 15 amino acids. Trimming cost V 3 bases and J 2 bases, with 12 bases left between them. The CDR3 region has the DNA TGTGCCAGCAGTTTCCCTAGCGAACACACAGATACGCAGTATTTT. It translates to CASSFPSEHTDTQYF.

This chain links TRBV9 with TRBJ2-5, with 7 bases identical to TRBD1. The CDR3 is 15 amino acids. V shed 0 bases, J shed 4 bases, and the junction held 6 bases outside the gene matches. Germline loops: CDR1 SGDLS, CDR2 YYNGEE. The CDR3 DNA is TGTGCCAGCAGCGTAGAACCGACAGGGTTAGAGACCCAGTACTTC. Translated, it gives CASSVEPTGLETQYF.

The chain employs TRBV12-3 or TRBV12-4 and TRBJ2-7; D is perhaps TRBD1 (6 bases). The CDR3 extends over 15 amino acids. Trimming took off 6 bases at V and 7 bases at J, with 22 bases between the two ends. The CDR3 DNA reads as TGTGCCAGCAGCAGGCTGACAGGCCCCCGGGGAGAGCAGTACTTC. It specifies CASSRLTGPRGEQYF.

V is TRBV14 and J is TRBJ2-1, with D perhaps matching TRBD1 or TRBD2 (5 bases each). Germline CDR1 SGHDN, CDR2 FVKESK. This CDR3 spans 13 amino acids. Trimming took 8 bases from V and 2 from J, leaving 10 bases between them. DNA for the CDR3: TGTGCCAGCGGACTGACAGCCTACAATGAGCAGTTCTTC. This translates into CASGLTAYNEQFF.

The chain joins TRBV7-2 to TRBJ2-1, with 11 bases fitting TRBD2. The CDR3 contains 19 residues. Germline values: CDR1 SGHTA, CDR2 FQGNSA. V trimming: 5 bases; J trimming: 0 bases; junction bases outside the gene matches: 12. This chain's CDR3 is CASSRRLGTSGVSYNEQFF. The CDR3 DNA reads TGTGCCAGCAGCCGCAGGCTCGGGACTAGCGGCGTCTCCTACAATGAGCAGTTCTTC. Full variable domain (outside the CDR3, taken from reference TRBV7-2 and TRBJ2-1): GAGVSQSPSNKVTEKGKDVELRCDPISGHTALYWYRQSLGQGLEFLIYFQGNSAPDKSGLPSDRFSAERTGGSVSTLTIQRTQQEDSAVYLCASSRRLGTSGVSYNEQFFGPGTRLTVL.

V and J are TRBV7-2 and TRBJ2-5; D is possibly TRBD2 (6 bases). The CDR3 length is 15 residues. Per the germline V gene, CDR1 is SGHTA and CDR2 is FQGNSA. Between the trimmed V and J ends, which lost 3 bases and 5 bases, there was a span of 16 bases. DNA of the CDR3: TGTGCCAGCAGCTTCGATCCGGGAGAGGCGGAGACCCAGTACTTC. As protein: CASSFDPGEAETQYF.

As DNA, the CDR3 is TGTGCCAGCAGCCAAGACTCCAGGGGGCGAAGCGAGCAGTACTTC. Translated: CASSQDSRGRSEQYF. This rearrangement joins TRBV3-1 to TRBJ2-7, with 8 bases that match TRBD1. The V and J ends lost 0 bases and 6 bases, in that order; junction bases with no gene match: 7. CDR1 LGHDT and CDR2 YNNKEL come from the germline V gene (reference sequence). The CDR3 is 15 residues long.

The chain combines TRBV27 with TRBJ2-1; TRBD1 matches at 8 bases. The trim removed 5 bases at V and 10 bases at J, leaving 4 bases unmatched. The V gene's germline CDR1 is MNHEY and CDR2 SMNVEV (reference sequence). The CDR3 has 12 amino acids. CDR3 residues: CASSPWTGEQFF. In DNA, the CDR3 is TGTGCCAGCAGTCCGTGGACAGGGGAGCAGTTCTTC.

V usage is TRBV4-3 and J usage is TRBJ2-5; 10 bases agree with TRBD2. Trimming cost V 1 base and J 13 bases; bases outside gene matches: 9. The CDR3 runs to 14 residues. Germline values: CDR1 LGHNA, CDR2 YSLEER. Here the CDR3 reads CASSQGLAGASRYF. CDR3 coding DNA: TGCGCCAGCAGCCAAGGACTAGCGGGCGCCTCCCGGTACTTC.

The chain recombines TRBV4-1 with TRBJ1-2, with D uncertain. This CDR3 has 14 residues. Per germline, CDR1 MGHRA and CDR2 YSYEKL. The V gene lost 2 bases and the J gene lost 0 bases, with 7 bases spanning the gap. The CDR3 sequence is CASSQSWTNYGYTF. In nucleotides, the CDR3 is TGCGCCAGCAGCCAATCCTGGACTAACTATGGCTACACCTTC.

This chain uses TRBV6-2 or TRBV6-3 with TRBJ1-5; the match to TRBD1 covers 10 bases. The germline gives CDR1 MNHEY, CDR2 SVGEGT. V lost 6 bases to trimming and J lost 6 bases; unmatched junction nucleotides: 8. This CDR3 is 15 amino acids long. CDR3 protein: CASRPVTGGGQPQHF. The CDR3 region has the DNA TGTGCCAGCAGACCCGTGACAGGGGGCGGTCAGCCCCAGCATTTT.

Remarks on this clonotype: An end of the junction does not agree with germline; a read error may underlie this. This chain connects TRBV9 to TRBJ2-7, with D tentatively TRBD2 (5 bases). The CDR3 runs 13 residues. Per the germline V gene, CDR1 is SGDLS and CDR2 is YYNGEE. The CDR3 coding sequence is TGTGCCAACAGCCCAATCGAGGGTTACGAGCAGTACTTC. It encodes CANSPIEGYEQYF.

This clonotype was picked up a small number of times. This chain joins TRBV7-2 and TRBJ2-1; D might be TRBD1 or TRBD2, each matching 5 bases. Germline CDR1 is SGHTA and CDR2 is FQGNSA. The CDR3 extends over 14 amino acids. Trimming removed 4 bases from V and 5 bases from J, with 12 bases in between. For the CDR3, the DNA is TGTGCCAGCAGCTGGGGAGCCAGGGACAATGAGCAGTTCTTC. This sequence encodes CASSWGARDNEQFF.

The rearrangement uses TRBV7-3 and TRBJ2-4; TRBD1 matches at 9 bases. The J call is in doubt because the DNA end fits TRBJ2-5 better. CDR1 and CDR2 (germline): SGHTA, FQGTGA. The CDR3 extends over 16 amino acids. The CDR3 sequence is CASSLTGGTGKETQYF. The DNA for the CDR3 is TGTGCCAGCAGCTTAACGGGAGGGACAGGGAAAGAGACCCAGTACTTC.

J is TRBJ1-5 and V is TRBV3-1; TRBD1 is a possible D gene (5 bases). This CDR3 comprises 14 residues. Germline V gives CDR1 LGHDT, CDR2 YNNKEL (reference sequence). Trimming stripped 4 bases from V and 7 bases from J, with 14 bases between. The CDR3 sequence: CASSRSGMRQPQHF. The CDR3 bases are TGTGCCAGCAGCCGTTCAGGGATGAGGCAGCCCCAGCATTTT.

The chain uses TRBV2 and TRBJ2-7; 8 nucleotides line up with TRBD1. The V gene's germline CDR1 is SNHLY and CDR2 FYNNEI. The CDR3 extends over 14 amino acids. With 6 bases clipped from V and 7 bases from J, the junction kept 11 bases outside the gene matches. DNA of the CDR3: TGTGCCAGCAGACTTGGGCAGGGGGCGCGGGAGCAGTACTTC. As protein: CASRLGQGAREQYF.

This clonotype has only a few counts. This sequence joins TRBV7-9 and TRBJ1-1; D is ambiguous. CDR1 is SEHNR, CDR2 FQNEAQ, per germline (reference sequence). Deletions cut 5 bases from V and 5 bases from J, with 12 bases between. CDR3 length: 13 amino acids. CDR3 DNA sequence: TGTGCCAGCAGCCCAATCACTGTGACTGAAGCTTTCTTT. Amino acids: CASSPITVTEAFF.

V usage is TRBV7-2 and J usage is TRBJ2-1; D is perhaps TRBD2 (5 bases). Looked up from germline, CDR1 is SGHTA and CDR2 is FQGNSA. This CDR3 is built from 14 residues. Trimming took 1 base from V and 5 from J, leaving 9 bases between them. The CDR3, as DNA: TGTGCCAGCAGCTTAGTACTCGGGGACAATGAGCAGTTCTTC. It encodes CASSLVLGDNEQFF.

This clonotype has only a few counts. The chain joins TRBV7-8 to TRBJ2-4; TRBD1 agrees at 8 bases. Judging by the DNA end, TRBJ2-7 fits better; the J call may be wrong. Germline loops: CDR1 SGHVS, CDR2 FQNEAQ. The CDR3 loop spans 14 amino acids. The CDR3 nucleotides are TGTGCCAGCAGCTCCCCGGCACAGGGGGACGAGCAGTACTTC. Translated, it gives CASSSPAQGDEQYF.

V is TRBV10-3 and J is TRBJ1-5; TRBD1 is a possible D gene (5 bases). CDR1 and CDR2 from the germline V gene are ENHRY and SYGVKD. Trimming cost V 6 bases and J 3 bases, with 6 bases left between them. This CDR3 is 12 amino acids long. The CDR3 bases are TGTGCCATCAGACAGGACAATCAGCCCCAGCATTTT. Its protein is CAIRQDNQPQHF.

There are a few counts of this clonotype. The chain has TRBV6-6 and TRBJ1-1; 9 nucleotides align to TRBD1. The CDR3 extends over 15 amino acids. The V segment lost 5 bases and the J segment 6 bases; nucleotides outside the gene matches: 10. Germline V lookup: CDR1 MNHNY, CDR2 SVGAGI (reference sequence). The DNA for the CDR3 is TGTGCCAGCAGTAGTACCGGGACAGGGATCGCTGAAGCTTTCTTT. It specifies CASSSTGTGIAEAFF.

This clonotype was seen a few times. The genes are TRBV28 and TRBJ2-7; 11 nucleotides agree with TRBD2. CDR1 is MDHEN, CDR2 SYDVKM, per germline. The V and J ends lost 7 bases and 0 bases, in that order; junction bases with no gene match: 8. The CDR3 covers 16 residues. This CDR3 is CASTRPGLAASYEQYF. In DNA form, the CDR3 reads TGTGCCAGCACCCGACCGGGACTAGCGGCCTCCTACGAGCAGTACTTC.

This clonotype showed up just a few times. The chain uses TRBV10-3 and TRBJ1-2; 7 bases are a match to TRBD1. The CDR3 is made up of 11 amino acids. CDR1 and CDR2 from the germline V gene are ENHRY and SYGVKD. V lost 4 bases, J lost 8 bases, and 1 base stayed unmatched. Here the CDR3 DNA reads TGTGCCATCAGTGGGGACAGAGGCTACACCTTC. As protein: CAISGDRGYTF.

This clonotype was detected only a few times. This chain joins TRBV9 and TRBJ2-5; 7 nucleotides line up with TRBD2. Germline-derived CDR1 and CDR2 are SGDLS and YYNGEE. The CDR3 runs 19 residues. J lost 1 base, V lost 0 bases, and 15 bases had no gene match. The CDR3 here is CASSVGGHPPGGSQETQYF. As DNA, the CDR3 is TGTGCCAGCAGCGTAGGAGGACATCCCCCGGGAGGCTCCCAAGAGACCCAGTACTTC.

The chain recombines TRBV4-1 with TRBJ2-3, with TRBD2 matching 7 bases. The CDR3 is 17 residues long. Trimming removed 4 bases from V and 6 bases from J; junction bases left unmatched: 16. Germline CDR1 reads MGHRA; CDR2 reads YSYEKL. The CDR3 coding sequence is TGCGCCAGCAGCCGGGGAGCTAGCGGAGGGGTCCGGGATACGCAGTATTTT. Translation gives CASSRGASGGVRDTQYF.

This rearrangement joins TRBV28 to TRBJ1-2; D ambiguous. CDR3 length equals 11 residues. The V gene lost 3 bases and the J gene lost 9 bases, with 8 bases spanning the gap. Germline V gene sequence: CDR1 MDHEN, CDR2 SYDVKM. CDR3 nucleotides: TGTGCCAGCAGTTTTTGGGAGAGCTACACCTTC. This encodes CASSFWESYTF.

As regards this clonotype: The conserved final phenylalanine or tryptophan is absent from the CDR3, which likely points to a read error. V gene TRBV7-2 combines with J gene TRBJ2-3; 10 bases agree with TRBD1. The germline V gene has CDR1 SGHTA and CDR2 FQGNSA. The ends lost 5 bases at V and 4 bases at J; junction bases unmatched: 18. This CDR3 contains 19 residues. CDR3 residues: CASSLGRGVGQGVADTQYL. The CDR3 DNA is TGTGCCAGCAGCCTAGGTCGCGGTGTTGGACAGGGGGTAGCAGATACGCAGTATTTG.

This clonotype was counted a few times. This chain uses TRBV5-1 with TRBJ2-1; 10 bases agree with TRBD2. The junction had 4 bases not matched to a gene; V was cut back by 1 base and J by 6 bases. This CDR3 has 15 amino acids. The V gene's germline CDR1 is SGHRS and CDR2 YFSETQ. The CDR3 sequence is CASSLLVAGGNEQFF. The CDR3 nucleotides are TGCGCCAGCAGCTTGTTGGTAGCGGGGGGCAATGAGCAGTTCTTC.

The chain is built from TRBV7-8 and TRBJ1-2; D unresolved. The germline V gene encodes CDR1 SGHVS and CDR2 FQNEAQ. The CDR3 length is 13 residues. Trimming took 4 bases from V and 8 from J, leaving 14 bases between them. Here the CDR3 DNA reads TGTGCCAGCAGCTCTACTTTTCGGGTAGGCTACACCTTC. Its protein is CASSSTFRVGYTF.

This clonotype was counted only a few times. The chain links TRBV5-1 to TRBJ1-2, with no clear D. This CDR3 contains 16 residues. CDR1 SGHRS and CDR2 YFSETQ come from the germline V gene. V was cut by 4 bases and J by 0 bases, with 16 bases left in between. CDR3 amino acids: CASSQGRTPSNYGYTF. In DNA form, the CDR3 reads TGCGCCAGCAGCCAAGGACGGACCCCCTCTAACTATGGCTACACCTTC.